This T cell receptor beta chain was retrieved from a study of blood T cells in healthy people across ages. General observations from the study: Older age went with lower TCR beta diversity per million T cells, in a roughly linear way.

Next came a second PCR, run for roughly 6 to 11 cycles, which used a sample-barcoded 5' primer along with a J-beta primer mix. Every molecule of cDNA carried a tag from a template-switch adaptor with 12 random nucleotides. TCRdb ran MiXCR on the 5' RACE reads and lists one entry per CDR3 protein. The sample carries under 2 million distinct CDR3 sequences, 30% to 40% recorded once. This clonotype was counted between two and nine times. No antigen is known for it. The sequencing sample was made of blood. This TCR was sampled from a woman aged 25-40 years in good health.

The DNA for the CDR3 is TGTGCCAGCAGCTTGGACAGGACAGGGGCGAATCTCTATGGCTACACCTTC. Translating it yields CASSLDRTGANLYGYTF. The genes are TRBV5-5 and TRBJ1-2; 9 nucleotides line up with TRBD1. The V segment lost 0 bases and the J segment 4 bases; nucleotides outside the gene matches: 10. The CDR3 is 17 residues long. Germline CDR1 reads SGHKS; CDR2 reads YYEKEE (reference sequence).